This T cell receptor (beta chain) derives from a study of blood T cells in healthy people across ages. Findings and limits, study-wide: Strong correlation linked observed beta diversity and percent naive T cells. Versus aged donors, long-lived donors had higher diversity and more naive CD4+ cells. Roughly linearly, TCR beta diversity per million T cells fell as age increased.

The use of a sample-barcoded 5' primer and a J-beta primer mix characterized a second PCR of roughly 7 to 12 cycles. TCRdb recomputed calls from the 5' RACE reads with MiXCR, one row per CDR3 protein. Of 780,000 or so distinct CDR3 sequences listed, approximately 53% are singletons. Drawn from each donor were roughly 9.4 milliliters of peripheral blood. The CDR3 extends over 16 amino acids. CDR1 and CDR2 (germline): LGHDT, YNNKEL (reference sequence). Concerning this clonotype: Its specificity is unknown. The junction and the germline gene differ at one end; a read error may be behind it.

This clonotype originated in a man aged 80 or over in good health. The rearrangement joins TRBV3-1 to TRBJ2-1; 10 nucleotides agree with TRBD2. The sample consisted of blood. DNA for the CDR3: TGTGCCAGTAGCCCGAAGACTAGCGGGTCGCACAATGAGCAGTTCTTC. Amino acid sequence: CASSPKTSGSHNEQFF.